The clone carrying this T cell receptor beta chain was seen ten or more times. Through a sample-barcoded 5' primer and a J-beta primer mix, a second PCR was run for about 7 to 12 cycles. Each CDR3 protein gets one entry after TCRdb re-called the 5' RACE reads with MiXCR. This table holds almost 1 million distinct CDR3 sequences, roughly half found once. This sample was included in a study of blood T cells in healthy people across ages. The CDR3 runs 15 residues. The ends were cut back, 2 bases at V and 3 bases at J, with 10 bases in the middle. CDR1 MGHRA and CDR2 YSYEKL come from the germline V gene.

The chain joins TRBV4-1 to TRBJ2-2, with D hard to call. The sequence was obtained from a woman aged 55-69 years in good health. Sequenced: blood. CDR3: CASSQFRIDTGELFF. Here the CDR3 DNA reads TGCGCCAGCAGCCAATTCAGGATCGACACCGGGGAGCTGTTTTTT.